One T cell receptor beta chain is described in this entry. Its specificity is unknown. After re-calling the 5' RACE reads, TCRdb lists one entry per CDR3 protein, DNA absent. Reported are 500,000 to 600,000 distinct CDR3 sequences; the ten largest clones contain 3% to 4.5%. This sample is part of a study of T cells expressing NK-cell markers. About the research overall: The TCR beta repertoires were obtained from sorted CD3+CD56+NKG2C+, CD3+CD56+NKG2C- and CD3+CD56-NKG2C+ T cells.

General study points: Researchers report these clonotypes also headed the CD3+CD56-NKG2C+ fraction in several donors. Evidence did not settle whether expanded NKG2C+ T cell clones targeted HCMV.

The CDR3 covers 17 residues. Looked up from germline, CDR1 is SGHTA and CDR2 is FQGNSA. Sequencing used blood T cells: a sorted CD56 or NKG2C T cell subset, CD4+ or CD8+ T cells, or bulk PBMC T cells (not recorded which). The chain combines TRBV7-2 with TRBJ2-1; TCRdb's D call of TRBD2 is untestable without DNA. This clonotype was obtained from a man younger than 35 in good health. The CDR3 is CASSVSGTSGRLNEQFF.